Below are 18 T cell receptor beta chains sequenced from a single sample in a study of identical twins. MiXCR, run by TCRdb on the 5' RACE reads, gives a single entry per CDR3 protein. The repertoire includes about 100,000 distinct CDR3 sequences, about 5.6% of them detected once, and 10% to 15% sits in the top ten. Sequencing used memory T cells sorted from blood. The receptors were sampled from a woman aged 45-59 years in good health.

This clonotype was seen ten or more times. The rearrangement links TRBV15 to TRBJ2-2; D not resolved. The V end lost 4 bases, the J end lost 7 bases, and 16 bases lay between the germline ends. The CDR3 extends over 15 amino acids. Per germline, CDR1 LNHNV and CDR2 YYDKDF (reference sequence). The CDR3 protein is CATSKNTPKHGELFF. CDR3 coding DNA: TGTGCCACCAGCAAGAACACCCCCAAACACGGGGAGCTGTTTTTT.

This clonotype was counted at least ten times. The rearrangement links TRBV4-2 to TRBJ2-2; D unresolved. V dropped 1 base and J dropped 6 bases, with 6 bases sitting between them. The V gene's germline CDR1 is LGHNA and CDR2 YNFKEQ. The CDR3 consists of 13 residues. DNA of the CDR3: TGTGCCAGCAGCCAAGTTGGCTCCGGGGAGCTGTTTTTT. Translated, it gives CASSQVGSGELFF.

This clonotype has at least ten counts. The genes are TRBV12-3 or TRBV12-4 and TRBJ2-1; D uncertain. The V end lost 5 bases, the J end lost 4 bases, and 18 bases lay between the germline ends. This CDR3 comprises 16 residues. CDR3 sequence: CASSPPALLGYNEQFF. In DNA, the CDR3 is TGTGCCAGCAGTCCCCCAGCGCTGCTAGGGTACAATGAGCAGTTCTTC.

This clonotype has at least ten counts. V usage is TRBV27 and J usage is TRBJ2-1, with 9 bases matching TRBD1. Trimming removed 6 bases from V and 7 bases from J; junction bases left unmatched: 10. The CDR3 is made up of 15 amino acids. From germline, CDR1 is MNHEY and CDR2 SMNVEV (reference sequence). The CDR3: CASRPTGGPKNEQFF. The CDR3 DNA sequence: TGTGCCAGCAGGCCTACAGGGGGCCCTAAGAATGAGCAGTTCTTC.

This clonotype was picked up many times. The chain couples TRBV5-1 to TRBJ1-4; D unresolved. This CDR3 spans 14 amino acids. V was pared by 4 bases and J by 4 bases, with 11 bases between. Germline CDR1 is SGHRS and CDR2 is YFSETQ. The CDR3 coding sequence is TGCGCCAGCAGCCCCTCCCCGGGTAATGAAAAACTGTTTTTT. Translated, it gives CASSPSPGNEKLFF.

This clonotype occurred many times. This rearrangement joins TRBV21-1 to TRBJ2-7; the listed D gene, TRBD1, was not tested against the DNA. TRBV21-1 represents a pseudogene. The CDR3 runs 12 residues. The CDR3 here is CASSPGGGEQYV. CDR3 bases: TGTGCCAGCAGTCCAGGGGGGGGCGAGCAGTACGTC.

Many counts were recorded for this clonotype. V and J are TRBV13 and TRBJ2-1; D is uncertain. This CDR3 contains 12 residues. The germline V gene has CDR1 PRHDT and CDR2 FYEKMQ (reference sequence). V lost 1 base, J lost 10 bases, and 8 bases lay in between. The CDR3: CASSLVRREQFF. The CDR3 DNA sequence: TGTGCCAGCAGCTTAGTCCGGCGCGAGCAGTTCTTC. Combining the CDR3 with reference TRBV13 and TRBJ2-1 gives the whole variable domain AAGVIQSPRHLIKEKRETATLKCYPIPRHDTVYWYQQGPGQDPQFLISFYEKMQSDKGSIPDRFSAQQFSDYHSELNMSSLELGDSALYFCASSLVRREQFFGPGTRLTVL.

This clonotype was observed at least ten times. This chain's CDR3 is CSARGRTGGAKNIQYF. CDR3 coding DNA: TGCAGTGCTAGAGGAAGGACAGGGGGAGCCAAAAACATTCAGTACTTC. The chain links TRBV20-1 to TRBJ2-4; 10 positions agree with TRBD1. Germline V lookup: CDR1 DFQATT, CDR2 SNEGSKA (reference sequence). The CDR3 is made up of 16 amino acids. The junction had 3 bases not matched to a gene; V was cut back by 1 base and J by 0 bases.

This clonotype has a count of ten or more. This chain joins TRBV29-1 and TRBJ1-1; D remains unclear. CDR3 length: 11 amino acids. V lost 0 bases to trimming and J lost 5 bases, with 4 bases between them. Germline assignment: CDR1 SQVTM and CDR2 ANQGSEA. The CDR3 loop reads CSVEELTEAFF. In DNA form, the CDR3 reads TGCAGCGTTGAAGAGTTGACTGAAGCTTTCTTT.

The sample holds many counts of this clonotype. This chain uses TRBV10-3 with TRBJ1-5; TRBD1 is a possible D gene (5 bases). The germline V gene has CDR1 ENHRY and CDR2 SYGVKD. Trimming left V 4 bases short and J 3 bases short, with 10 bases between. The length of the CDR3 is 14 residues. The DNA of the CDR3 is TGTGCCATCAGTGGGGTCAGGGACAATCAGCCCCAGCATTTT. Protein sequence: CAISGVRDNQPQHF.

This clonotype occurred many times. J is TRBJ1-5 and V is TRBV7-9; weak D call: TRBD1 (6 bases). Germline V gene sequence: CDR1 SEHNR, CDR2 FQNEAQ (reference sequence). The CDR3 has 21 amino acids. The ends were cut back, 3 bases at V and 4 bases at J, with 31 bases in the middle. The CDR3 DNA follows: TGTGCCAGCAGCTTTACAACTTTTTTGTCCAGGAACAGGGCGACTAATCAGCCCCAGCATTTT. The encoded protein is CASSFTTFLSRNRATNQPQHF.

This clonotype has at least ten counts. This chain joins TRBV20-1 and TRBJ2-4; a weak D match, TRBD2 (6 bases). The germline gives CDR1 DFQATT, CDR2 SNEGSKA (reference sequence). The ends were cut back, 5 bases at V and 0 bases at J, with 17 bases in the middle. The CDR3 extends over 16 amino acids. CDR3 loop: CSASRTGGVAKNIQYF. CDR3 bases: TGCAGTGCTTCTCGGACCGGAGGGGTAGCCAAAAACATTCAGTACTTC.

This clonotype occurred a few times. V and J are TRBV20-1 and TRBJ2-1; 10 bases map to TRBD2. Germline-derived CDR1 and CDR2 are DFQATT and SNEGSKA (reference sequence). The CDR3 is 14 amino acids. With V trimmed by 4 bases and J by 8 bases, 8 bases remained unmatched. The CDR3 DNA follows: TGCAGTGCTACTAGCGGGGGCTTTATTCATGAGCAGTTCTTC. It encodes CSATSGGFIHEQFF.

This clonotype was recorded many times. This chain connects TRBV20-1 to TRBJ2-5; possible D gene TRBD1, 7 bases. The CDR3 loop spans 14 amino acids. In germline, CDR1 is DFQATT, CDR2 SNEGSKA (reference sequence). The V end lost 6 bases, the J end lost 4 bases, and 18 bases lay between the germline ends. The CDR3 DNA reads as TGCAGTGCCCAACAGGGGAGGCCGGGAGAGACCCAGTACTTC. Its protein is CSAQQGRPGETQYF.

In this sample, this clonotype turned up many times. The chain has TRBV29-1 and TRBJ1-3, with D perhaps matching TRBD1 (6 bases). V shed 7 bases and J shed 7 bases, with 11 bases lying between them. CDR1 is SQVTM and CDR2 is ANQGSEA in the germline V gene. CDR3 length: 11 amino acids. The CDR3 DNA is TGCAGCGGCGGGGGCAGCAACACCATATATTTT. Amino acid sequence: CSGGGSNTIYF.

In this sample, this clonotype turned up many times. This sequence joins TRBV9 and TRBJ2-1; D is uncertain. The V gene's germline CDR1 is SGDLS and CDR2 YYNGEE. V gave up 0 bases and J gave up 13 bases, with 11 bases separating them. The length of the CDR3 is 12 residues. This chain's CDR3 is CASSVDLDRQFF. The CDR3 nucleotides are TGTGCCAGCAGCGTAGACTTAGACCGTCAGTTCTTC.

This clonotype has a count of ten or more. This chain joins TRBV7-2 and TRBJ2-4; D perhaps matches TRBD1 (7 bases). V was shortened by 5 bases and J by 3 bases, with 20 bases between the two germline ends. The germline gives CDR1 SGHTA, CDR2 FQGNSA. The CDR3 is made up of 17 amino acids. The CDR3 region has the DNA TGTGCCAGCAGCCCAATACCGACAGGGCGGGACAAAAACATTCAGTACTTC. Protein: CASSPIPTGRDKNIQYF.

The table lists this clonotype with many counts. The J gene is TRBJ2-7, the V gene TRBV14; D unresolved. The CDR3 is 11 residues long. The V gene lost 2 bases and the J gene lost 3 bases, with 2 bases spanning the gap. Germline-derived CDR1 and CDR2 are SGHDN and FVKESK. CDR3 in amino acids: CASSQIYEQYF. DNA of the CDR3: TGTGCCAGCAGCCAAATCTACGAGCAGTACTTC.